Listed below are T cell receptor beta chains from one sample, sequenced in a study of chemoradiotherapy in HPV16-positive cancers. Only in-frame clones appear in the TCRdb table, and some are missing; sequencing was by immunoSEQ multiplex PCR. The table shows roughly 11,000 clones, with about 81% occurring only once. This specimen was taken from a patient who underwent chemoradiotherapy. Source of these receptors: a human donor with HPV-associated anogenital cancer. CDR3s include the opening cysteine and the closing phenylalanine or tryptophan. Fields, in order: clone size, V gene, J gene, CDR3 length, D gene, CDR3 DNA, CDR3 protein. A D gene is named only where the DNA matches it firmly. Only part of the rows carry a size: once, few, many, or a class if the clone is expanded.

abundance: NA; v_gene: TRBV28; j_gene: TRBJ2-6; len: 18; d_gene: TRBD1; CDR3nt: TGTGCCAGCAGTTCCGCCGACAGGGGGGAGTCTGGGGCCAACGTCCTGACTTTC; CDR3aa: CASSSADRGESGANVLTF
abundance: NA; v_gene: TRBV30; j_gene: TRBJ2-1; len: 14; d_gene: NA; CDR3nt: TGTGCCTGGAGGGGTCCCGGGGCAGGGCCTGAGCAGTTCTTC; CDR3aa: CAWRGPGAGPEQFF
abundance: NA; v_gene: TRBV14; j_gene: TRBJ1-3; len: 14; d_gene: NA; CDR3nt: TGTGCCAGCAGCCGGGCGGGGGCTGGAAACACCATATATTTT; CDR3aa: CASSRAGAGNTIYF
abundance: NA; v_gene: TRBV6-5; j_gene: TRBJ2-5; len: 10; d_gene: NA; CDR3nt: TGTGCCAGCGGTAGGGAGACCCAGTACTTC; CDR3aa: CASGRETQYF
abundance: NA; v_gene: TRBV4-3; j_gene: TRBJ2-5; len: 15; d_gene: TRBD2; CDR3nt: TGCGCCAGCAGCCAGTCCGGGAGGTCGAGAGGGACCCAGTACTTC; CDR3aa: CASSQSGRSRGTQYF
abundance: NA; v_gene: TRBV14; j_gene: TRBJ1-4; len: 15; d_gene: NA; CDR3nt: TGTGCCAGCAGCCTAACAGCAGGGTTCGTGGAAAAACTGTTTTTT; CDR3aa: CASSLTAGFVEKLFF
abundance: NA; v_gene: TRBV4-1; j_gene: TRBJ1-1; len: 13; d_gene: NA; CDR3nt: TGCGCCAGCAGCCAAGACCAGGGCCTTGAAGCTTTCTTT; CDR3aa: CASSQDQGLEAFF
abundance: once; v_gene: TRBV5-1; j_gene: TRBJ2-4; len: 15; d_gene: NA; CDR3nt: TGCGCCAGCAGCTTGGCGGGTTCAGCCAAAAACATTCAGTACTTC; CDR3aa: CASSLAGSAKNIQYF
abundance: NA; v_gene: TRBV28; j_gene: TRBJ2-7; len: 15; d_gene: TRBD1; CDR3nt: TGTGCCAGCAGTTCGACAGGGTACAGCTCCTACGAGCAGTACTTC; CDR3aa: CASSSTGYSSYEQYF
abundance: NA; v_gene: TRBV28; j_gene: TRBJ2-1; len: 11; d_gene: NA; CDR3nt: TGTGCCAGCAGTTTTAGAAATGAGCAGTTCTTC; CDR3aa: CASSFRNEQFF
abundance: few; v_gene: TRBV9; j_gene: TRBJ1-3; len: 13; d_gene: NA; CDR3nt: TGTGCCAGCAGCGAGCCCTCGGGAAACACCATATATTTT; CDR3aa: CASSEPSGNTIYF
abundance: NA; v_gene: TRBV5-4; j_gene: TRBJ2-7; len: 16; d_gene: TRBD2; CDR3nt: TGTGCCAGCAGCTTGGATCCTAGCGGGAAGGGGTACGAGCAGTACTTC; CDR3aa: CASSLDPSGKGYEQYF
abundance: hyperexpanded; v_gene: TRBV2; j_gene: TRBJ2-7; len: 10; d_gene: NA; CDR3nt: TGTGCCAGCAGTAGGGGCGAGCAGTACTTC; CDR3aa: CASSRGEQYF
abundance: NA; v_gene: TRBV15; j_gene: TRBJ1-5; len: 17; d_gene: NA; CDR3nt: TGTGCCACCAGCAACGAGACAGCACTTTATAGCAATCAGCCCCAGCATTTT; CDR3aa: CATSNETALYSNQPQHF
abundance: NA; v_gene: TRBV5-1; j_gene: TRBJ1-1; len: 14; d_gene: TRBD1; CDR3nt: TGCGCCAGCAGCTTAGATACAGGGGCGGTTGAAGCTTTCTTT; CDR3aa: CASSLDTGAVEAFF
abundance: NA; v_gene: TRBV7-4; j_gene: TRBJ2-7; len: 15; d_gene: NA; CDR3nt: TGTGCCAGCAGCTTAAGGGACGGTCCATTTTACGAGCAGTACTTC; CDR3aa: CASSLRDGPFYEQYF
abundance: few; v_gene: TRBV30; j_gene: TRBJ1-5; len: 16; d_gene: TRBD1; CDR3nt: TGTGCCTGGAGCGCCTTAGGACAGGGGAGCAATCAGCCCCAGCATTTT; CDR3aa: CAWSALGQGSNQPQHF
abundance: NA; v_gene: TRBV14; j_gene: TRBJ2-1; len: 17; d_gene: NA; CDR3nt: TGTGCCAGCAGCCAGAGGAGGAGCTTAGCGGTAAACAATGAGCAGTTCTTC; CDR3aa: CASSQRRSLAVNNEQFF